Reported below is one TCR beta chain. What it binds is not known. The CDR3 loop spans 12 amino acids. Germline loops: CDR1 MDHEN, CDR2 SYDVKM. With 6 bases removed from V and 5 bases from J, the gap between germline ends came to 9 bases. The sample originates from a study of graft-versus-host responses after intestinal transplantation. Across the study: Every transplant recipient was induced with anti-thymocyte globulin, then maintained on tacrolimus and steroids for roughly 3 years.

Using immunoSEQ multiplex PCR, the repertoire was profiled, and TCRdb retains in-frame clones only, with some absent. This table has about 98,000 clones, more than 75% appearing once. General observations from the study: Association was observed between peak circulating GvH clone levels and early post-transplant HvG declines.

The sequence came from a human patient who received an intestinal transplant, so some T cells may come from the graft donor. The specimen comprised PBMCs, sampled 255 days after intestinal transplant. This chain links TRBV28 with TRBJ2-3; D not resolved. CDR3 bases: TGTGCCAGCAGAATCCCACAAGATACGCAGTATTTT. Translation gives CASRIPQDTQYF.